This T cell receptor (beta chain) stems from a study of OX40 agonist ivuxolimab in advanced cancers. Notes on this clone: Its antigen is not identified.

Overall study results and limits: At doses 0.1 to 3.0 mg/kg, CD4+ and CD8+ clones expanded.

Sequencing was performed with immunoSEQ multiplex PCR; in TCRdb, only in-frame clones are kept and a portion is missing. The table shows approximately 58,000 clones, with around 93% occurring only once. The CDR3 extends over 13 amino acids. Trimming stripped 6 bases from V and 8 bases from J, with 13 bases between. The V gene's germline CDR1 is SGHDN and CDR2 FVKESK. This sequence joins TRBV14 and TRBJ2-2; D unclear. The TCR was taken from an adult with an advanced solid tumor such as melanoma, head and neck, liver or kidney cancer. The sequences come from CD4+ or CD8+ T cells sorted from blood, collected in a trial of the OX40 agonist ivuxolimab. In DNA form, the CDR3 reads TGTGCCAGCAGTGAAAGTCGGTTGGGGGAGCTGTTTTTT. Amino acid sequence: CASSESRLGELFF.